Listed here are 3 T cell receptor beta chains from one sample, sequenced in a study of T cell responses to AZD1222 COVID-19 vaccine. Some clones are missing from TCRdb's copy, which holds only in-frame ones; the method was immunoSEQ multiplex PCR. The repertoire holds under 200,000 clones, with around 93% as singletons. Here the sequenced sample was peripheral blood, taken on day 0 of AZD1222 vaccination. These receptors originate from an adult in good health.

The rearrangement links TRBV30 to TRBJ1-2; tentative D call: TRBD1 (6 bases). Deletions cut 4 bases from V and 8 bases from J, with 17 bases between. The CDR3 totals 13 residues. Germline CDR1 reads GTSNPN; CDR2 reads SVGIG (reference sequence). The CDR3 DNA reads as TGTGCCTGGACATCGGACAGAGGCTTCGGCTACACCTTC. It specifies CAWTSDRGFGYTF.

The rearrangement joins TRBV19 to TRBJ1-1; a possible D gene is TRBD1 (5 bases). Germline CDR1 LNHDA, CDR2 SQIVND (reference sequence). Trimming removed 1 base from V and 5 bases from J, with 14 bases in between. The CDR3 has 15 residues. Written as DNA, the CDR3 is TGTGCCAGTAGTATAGGAGGACACCCAGGGACTGAAGCTTTCTTT. Translated, it gives CASSIGGHPGTEAFF.

This chain joins TRBV5-4 and TRBJ1-1; unclear D gene. Trimming shortened V by 0 bases and J by 3 bases, and 12 bases separated the two germline ends. The CDR3 spans 15 residues. Germline V gene lookup returns CDR1 SGHNT and CDR2 YYREEE (reference sequence). CDR3: CASSLEGKGDTEAFF. The CDR3 DNA reads TGTGCCAGCAGCTTGGAAGGTAAGGGAGACACTGAAGCTTTCTTT.